A selection of T cell receptor beta chains follows, all from one sample in a study of Graves' ophthalmopathy and Graves' hyperthyroidism. TCRdb independently ran MiXCR on the multiplex PCR reads; one entry per CDR3 protein. The table has over a million distinct CDR3 sequences, approximately 35% seen once. Specimen: peripheral blood or thyroid tissue (not recorded which). These receptors originate from an adult man with Graves' hyperthyroidism. Both conserved end residues are part of each CDR3. Each record gives: D gene, clone size, J gene, V gene, CDR3 DNA, CDR3 protein. D genes are given only for firm matches. The size entry is marked missing in some rows and otherwise reads once, few, many or a size class.

.,many,TRBJ2-7,TRBV5-1,TGCGCCAGCAGCTTCAACCAGGGTACCTACGAGCAGTACTTC,CASSFNQGTYEQYF
.,many,TRBJ1-1,TRBV10-3,TGTGCCATCAGTAAAAACCGGGACATCCTTTCTACTGAAGCTTTCTTT,CAISKNRDILSTEAFF
.,.,TRBJ2-3,TRBV29-1,TGCAGCGTTGATAAGGCGGCCAACTCAGATACGCAGTATTTT,CSVDKAANSDTQYF
.,few,TRBJ2-5,TRBV15,TGTGCCACCAGCCCAGGCCAAGAGACCCAGTACTTC,CATSPGQETQYF
.,few,TRBJ2-2,TRBV20-1,TGCAGTGTCGGGAGGACAGGCATCATGAACACTGGGGAGCTGTTTTTT,CSVGRTGIMNTGELFF
TRBD2,few,TRBJ2-2,TRBV3-1,TGTGCCAGCAGCCAAGTCATCGCGGGAGGCGCGAACACCGGGGAGCTGTTTTTT,CASSQVIAGGANTGELFF
.,few,TRBJ2-7,TRBV4-3,TGCGCCAGCAGCCAAGGACCTAGATTCTACGAGCAGTACTTC,CASSQGPRFYEQYF
.,many,TRBJ2-7,TRBV5-1,TGCGCCAGCAGTGGTGATAGCGGATCCTACGAGCAGTACTTC,CASSGDSGSYEQYF
TRBD2,.,TRBJ2-2,TRBV25-1,TGTGCCAGCAGTTTCCTTGGGGTAGCGGGAGGCACCGGGGAGCTGTTTTTT,CASSFLGVAGGTGELFF
TRBD1,.,TRBJ2-7,TRBV7-2,TGTGCCAGCACCTCGCCACAGGGGGAGTCCGAGCAGTACTTC,CASTSPQGESEQYF
TRBD1,.,TRBJ2-7,TRBV29-1,TGTGCCAGCAGCATGAGACAGGGGGCCCTCGCCGAGCAGTACTTC,CASSMRQGALAEQYF
TRBD1,.,TRBJ1-2,TRBV5-1,TGCGCCAGCAGCTTGGGGGGACAGGGAGGCTATGGCTACACCTTC,CASSLGGQGGYGYTF
TRBD1,many,TRBJ1-6,TRBV29-1,TGCAGCGTAAAGGGGACAGATAATTCACCCCTCCACTTT,CSVKGTDNSPLHF
TRBD2,.,TRBJ2-5,TRBV10-3,TGTGCCCGGGAGGTGGGTTCTCAAGAGACCCAGTACTTC,CAREVGSQETQYF
.,.,TRBJ2-7,TRBV6-1,TGTGCCAGCAACCCCCAGCAACAGGGCTACGAGCAGTACTTC,CASNPQQQGYEQYF
.,many,TRBJ1-1,TRBV29-1,TGCAGCGCCCCGTTTGAGGGGACGGCTTTCTTT,CSAPFEGTAFF
.,many,TRBJ1-5,TRBV7-2,TGTGCCAGCAGCTTTAGCGGGACCAATCAGCCCCAGCATTTT,CASSFSGTNQPQHF
.,once,TRBJ1-5,TRBV12-3/TRBV12-4,TGTGCCAGCAGTTATGGCCAATTTAGCAATCAGCCCCAGCATTTT,CASSYGQFSNQPQHF
.,few,TRBJ2-7,TRBV4-3,TGCGCCAGCAGCCAAGGTGTTAGATCCGACGAGCAGTACTTC,CASSQGVRSDEQYF
.,many,TRBJ2-7,TRBV6-5,TGTGCCAGCACCGACGAGGGACTGAAATCGGTGCAGTACTTC,CASTDEGLKSVQYF
TRBD1,few,TRBJ2-2,TRBV6-5,TGTGCCAGCAGTTACTCGTTTCCACAGGGGTTGTCTGGGGAGCTGTTTTTT,CASSYSFPQGLSGELFF
.,.,TRBJ1-2,TRBV25-1,TGTGCCAGCAGTGGAGGACTTTTCTATGGCTACACCTTC,CASSGGLFYGYTF
.,.,TRBJ1-5,TRBV10-1,TGCGCCAGCACGGACAGTGACTATAGCAATCAGCCCCAGCATTTT,CASTDSDYSNQPQHF
.,.,TRBJ2-2,TRBV7-8,TGTGCCAGCAGCTATAGCCCGGGGGCCGAGAACACCGGGGAGCTGTTTTTT,CASSYSPGAENTGELFF
.,.,TRBJ2-7,TRBV7-3,TGTGCCAGTTTAAGGGTGGGCGAGCAGTACTTC,CASLRVGEQYF
.,many,TRBJ2-7,TRBV7-6,TGTGCCAGCAGCTCGATGTCAAGTGACTCCTACGAGCAGTACTTC,CASSSMSSDSYEQYF
TRBD1,.,TRBJ2-5,TRBV7-2,TGTGCCAGCAGCTTCGGCAGGACAGGGGTCCCAGAGACCCAGTACTTC,CASSFGRTGVPETQYF
TRBD1,.,TRBJ1-3,TRBV6-6,TGTGCCAGCAGTTACTCGGGACAGGACTTCTCTGGAAACACCATATATTTT,CASSYSGQDFSGNTIYF
.,many,TRBJ2-5,TRBV5-1,TGCGCCAGCAGCTTGGGTCGGGGCCAAGAGACCCAGTACTTC,CASSLGRGQETQYF
.,.,TRBJ1-1,TRBV10-3,TGTGCCATCACCCCGGACGGCAGGACGAACACTGAAGCTTTCTTT,CAITPDGRTNTEAFF
.,few,TRBJ1-2,TRBV5-6,TGTGCCAGCAGCTTGGTCGACACTTACTATGGCTACACCTTC,CASSLVDTYYGYTF
.,.,TRBJ2-3,TRBV7-9,TGTGCCAGCAGCCTGGGCCACTCCAAGGCGGCACATACGCAGTATTTT,CASSLGHSKAAHTQYF
TRBD1,few,TRBJ1-3,TRBV4-3,TGCGCCAGCAGCCAATTTGGTCACAGGGGCTCTGGAAACACCATATATTTT,CASSQFGHRGSGNTIYF
.,.,TRBJ2-7,TRBV7-8,TGTGCCAGCAGCCAGGGAAGTCAGCAGTACTTC,CASSQGSQQYF
.,many,TRBJ2-7,TRBV10-3,TGTGCCATCAGTGCATCGGCAGATTACTACGAGCAGTACTTC,CAISASADYYEQYF
TRBD2,few,TRBJ2-5,TRBV5-5,TGTGCCAGCAGCCCCGGACTAGACCAAGAGACCCAGTACTTC,CASSPGLDQETQYF
.,.,TRBJ2-7,TRBV20-1,TGCAGTGCTAGGGGAACCTCTGGGGCCAACGAGCAGTACTTC,CSARGTSGANEQYF
TRBD1,.,TRBJ1-5,TRBV4-1,TGCGCCAGCAGCCAATCACTCCTCGCGACAGGGACCGATCAGCCCCAGCATTTT,CASSQSLLATGTDQPQHF